Sequencing of this T cell receptor beta chain was carried out in a study of blood T cell repertoires in COVID-19 (dated by TCRdb to 2020 to 2022). Concerning the study at large: Samples from collaborators originated in the United States, Italy and Spain and spanned both the acute and convalescent phases of COVID-19. The material from the prospective study consisted of cDNA or gDNA derived from T cells, B-cell-depleted T cells, or PBMCs. Sample metadata almost always included a de-identified subject ID, COVID-19 status, age in years and sex. The dataset comprised deeply sampled blood TCRbeta repertoires from subjects exposed to, actively infected with, or recovered from COVID-19. A freely available public database, intended as a resource for researchers studying the immune response to SARS-CoV-2, is where the repertoires were released. The samples were drawn from the first 160 participants of the ongoing ImmuneRACE study and from about 1,200 subjects provided by 6 global collaborators. Where available, HLA class I and class II types were obtained from metadata supplied by the sample provider rather than from assay-based typing. Study-wide findings and limitations: The amount of clinical and demographic metadata varied by source and participant and was provided uncurated.

TCRbeta CDR3 regions were amplified from genomic DNA by means of the immunoSEQ Assay, a bias-controlled multiplex PCR. The paper's processing steps were these. Within the assay, amplification of reference gene primers was used to estimate how many nucleated cells each sample contained. To quantify the absolute abundance of each unique TCRbeta CDR3 rearrangement, sequence reads were collapsed and filtered. For each sample, productive Simpson clonality was calculated as the square root of Simpson's diversity index across productive rearrangements. What TCRdb holds here is the immuneACCESS table cut down to in-frame rearrangements. Part of the clones is not present; checked against another copy, under half of the missing clones reflect an unresolved V gene, and the others are unexplained. V, J and clone size reflect that table, while D and trimming were determined from the DNA. This sample comprises about 98,000 clones, approximately 91% of them detected only once. Jointly, the top ten make up 4% to 4.5% of the sample.

From the cysteine through the phenylalanine, the CDR3 covers 15 amino acids. Only CDR3 DNA is held: 45 bases, read in frame from base 1. Via the germline V gene (reference sequence), CDR1 is SEHNR and CDR2 FQNEAQ. V sheds 5 bases and J sheds 3 bases, leaving 16 bases between their ends. Whole blood was collected in K2EDTA tubes by collaborating institutions according to the institutions' own protocols. For TCRbeta analysis, collaborators shipped samples as frozen whole blood, isolated PBMCs, or DNA extracted from either of those sample types. About this clone itself: Its antigen has not been determined. Per-base qualities were not stored, and no clone one base away is much larger.

The chain couples TRBV7-9 to TRBJ1-2, with TRBD1 tentatively as D gene (6 bases match). The clonotype originates from a man between 18 and 35 years old with acute or convalescent COVID-19. The sequencing input was peripheral blood. The CDR3 is CASSADLGQHYGYTF. The DNA is as follows: TGTGCCAGCAGCGCCGACCTTGGACAGCACTATGGCTACACCTTC.